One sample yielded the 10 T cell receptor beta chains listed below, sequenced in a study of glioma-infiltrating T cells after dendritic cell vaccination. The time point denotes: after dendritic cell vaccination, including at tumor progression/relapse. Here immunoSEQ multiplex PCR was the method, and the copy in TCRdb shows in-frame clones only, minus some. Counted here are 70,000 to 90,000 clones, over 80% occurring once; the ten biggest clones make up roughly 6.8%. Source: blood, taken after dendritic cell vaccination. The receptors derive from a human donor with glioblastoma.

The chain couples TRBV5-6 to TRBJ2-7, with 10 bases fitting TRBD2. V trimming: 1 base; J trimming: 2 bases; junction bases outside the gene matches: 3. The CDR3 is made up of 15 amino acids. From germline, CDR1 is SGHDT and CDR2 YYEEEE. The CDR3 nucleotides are TGTGCCAGCAGCTTGATGAGCGGGGGGGCCTACGAGCAGTACTTC. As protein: CASSLMSGGAYEQYF.

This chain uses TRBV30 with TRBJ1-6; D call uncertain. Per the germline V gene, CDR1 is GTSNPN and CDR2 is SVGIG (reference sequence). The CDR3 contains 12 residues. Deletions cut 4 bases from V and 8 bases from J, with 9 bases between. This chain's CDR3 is CAWKWRHSPLHF. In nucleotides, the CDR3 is TGTGCCTGGAAATGGAGGCATTCACCCCTCCACTTT.

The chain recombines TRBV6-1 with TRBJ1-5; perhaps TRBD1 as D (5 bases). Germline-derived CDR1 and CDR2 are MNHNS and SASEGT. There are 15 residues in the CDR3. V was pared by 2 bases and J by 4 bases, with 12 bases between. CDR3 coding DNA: TGTGCCAGCAGTGAATCGCTTGGGGGGAATCAGCCCCAGCATTTT. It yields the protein CASSESLGGNQPQHF.

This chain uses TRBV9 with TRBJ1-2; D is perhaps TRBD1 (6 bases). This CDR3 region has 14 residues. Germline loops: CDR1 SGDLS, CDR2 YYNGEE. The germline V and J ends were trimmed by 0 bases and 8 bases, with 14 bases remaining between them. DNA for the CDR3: TGTGCCAGCAGCGTAGGAGGGGGTTTTAAGGGCTACACCTTC. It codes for CASSVGGGFKGYTF.

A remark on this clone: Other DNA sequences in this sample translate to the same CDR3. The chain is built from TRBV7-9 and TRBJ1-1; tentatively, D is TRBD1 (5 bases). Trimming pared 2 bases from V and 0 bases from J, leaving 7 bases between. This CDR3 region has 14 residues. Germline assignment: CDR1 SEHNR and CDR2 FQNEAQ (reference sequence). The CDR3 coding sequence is TGTGCCAGCAGCTTACAGGGTCTGAACACTGAAGCTTTCTTT. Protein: CASSLQGLNTEAFF.

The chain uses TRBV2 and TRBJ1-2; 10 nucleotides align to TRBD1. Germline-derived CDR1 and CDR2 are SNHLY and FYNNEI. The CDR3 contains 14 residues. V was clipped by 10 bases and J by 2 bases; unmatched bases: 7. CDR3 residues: CATRDRGANYGYTF. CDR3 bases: TGTGCCACCCGGGACAGGGGAGCCAACTATGGCTACACCTTC.

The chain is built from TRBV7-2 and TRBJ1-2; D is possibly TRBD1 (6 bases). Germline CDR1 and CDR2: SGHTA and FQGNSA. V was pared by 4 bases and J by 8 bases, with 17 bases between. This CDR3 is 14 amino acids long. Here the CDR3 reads CASSYTSGEGGYTF. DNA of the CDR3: TGTGCCAGCAGCTATACCTCAGGGGAAGGAGGCTACACCTTC.

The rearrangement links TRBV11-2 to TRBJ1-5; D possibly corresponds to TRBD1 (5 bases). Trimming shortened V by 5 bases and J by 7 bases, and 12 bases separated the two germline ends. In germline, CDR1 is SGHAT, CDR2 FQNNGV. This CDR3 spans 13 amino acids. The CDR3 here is CASSGGIGQPQHF. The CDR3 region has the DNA TGTGCCAGCAGCGGGGGGATCGGACAGCCCCAGCATTTT. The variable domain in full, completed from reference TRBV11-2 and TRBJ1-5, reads EAGVAQSPRYKIIEKRQSVAFWCNPISGHATLYWYQQILGQGPKLLIQFQNNGVVDDSQLPKDRFSAERLKGVDSTLKIQPAKLEDSAVYLCASSGGIGQPQHFGDGTRLSIL.

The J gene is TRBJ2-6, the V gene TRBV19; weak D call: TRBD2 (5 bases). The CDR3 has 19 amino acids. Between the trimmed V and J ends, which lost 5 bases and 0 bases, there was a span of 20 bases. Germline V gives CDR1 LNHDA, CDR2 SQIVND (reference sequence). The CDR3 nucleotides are TGTGCCAGTAGTCCGGGAAGGGCCACAGCCCTCTCTGGGGCCAACGTCCTGACTTTC. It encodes CASSPGRATALSGANVLTF. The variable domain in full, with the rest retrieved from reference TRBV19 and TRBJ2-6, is DGGITQSPKYLFRKEGQNVTLSCEQNLNHDAMYWYRQDPGQGLRLIYYSQIVNDFQKGDIAEGYSVSREKKESFPLTVTSAQKNPTAFYLCASSPGRATALSGANVLTFGAGSRLTVL.

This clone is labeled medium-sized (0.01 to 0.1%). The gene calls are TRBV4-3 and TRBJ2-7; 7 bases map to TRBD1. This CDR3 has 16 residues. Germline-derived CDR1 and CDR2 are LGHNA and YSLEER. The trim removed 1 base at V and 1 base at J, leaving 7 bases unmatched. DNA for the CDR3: TGCGCCAGCAGCCAAGCCCGCCGGGACAGTTCCTACGAGCAGTACTTC. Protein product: CASSQARRDSSYEQYF.